These 3 T cell receptor beta chains share one sample of origin, sequenced in a study of persistence of HIV-infected CD4 T cells. The libraries were made with immunoSEQ version 4 in survey mode. Produced via immunoSEQ multiplex PCR; TCRdb's table is partial and in-frame only. The table records about 46,000 clones, just under 90% of them present only once. Cells were stimulated nonspecifically with anti-CD3/anti-CD28 magnetic beads. Sorting of responding CD4+ T cells relied on upregulated CD40 ligand together with CD69. These receptors have no identified antigens. The material was CD4+ T cells sorted from PBMCs after approximately 19-hour stimulation, obtained from a patient who received antiretroviral therapy. Every receptor here comes from an adult woman with HIV who was CMV-seropositive.

This chain links TRBV4-1 with TRBJ1-5; the D gene is possibly TRBD1 (5 bases). In germline, CDR1 is MGHRA, CDR2 YSYEKL. V lost 1 base to trimming and J lost 5 bases, with 12 bases between them. The CDR3 has 15 residues. The DNA of the CDR3 is TGCGCCAGCAGCCAAGGGAGGGGCCCTCATCAGCCCCAGCATTTT. Protein: CASSQGRGPHQPQHF.

This chain uses TRBV6-2 or TRBV6-3 with TRBJ2-2; D remains ambiguous. Trimming left V 0 bases short and J 0 bases short, with 8 bases between. The CDR3 totals 16 residues. Germline CDR1 MNHEY, CDR2 SVGEGT. CDR3 DNA sequence: TGTGCCAGCAGTTACTCTTGGCAGTCGAACACCGGGGAGCTGTTTTTT. This sequence encodes CASSYSWQSNTGELFF.

The rearrangement joins TRBV11-1 to TRBJ1-2, with D hard to call. Germline V gene lookup returns CDR1 SGHAT and CDR2 FQDESV (reference sequence). CDR3 length: 13 amino acids. V was pared by 1 base and J by 2 bases, with 5 bases between. The CDR3 bases are TGTGCCAGCAGCTTAGAACCGAACTATGGCTACACCTTC. Its protein is CASSLEPNYGYTF.